The clone carrying this T cell receptor beta chain was picked up many times. Its matching antigen is unknown. The data belong to a study of regulatory T cells in long-lasting Graves disease. The CDR3 loop spans 15 amino acids. Germline V gene sequence: CDR1 SGHNT, CDR2 YENEEA. Losses at the gene ends were 6 bases for V and 4 bases for J; bases not matched to a gene: 4. To make TCR beta libraries, researchers used iRepertoire HTBI primers and Arm-PCR of CDR3 regions. Per the authors' pipeline: Sequenced samples collectively carried under 75 TRBV and over 11 TRBJ segments. TCRdb analysed the multiplex PCR reads with MiXCR anew, one entry per CDR3 protein. TCRdb's processing, not the authors', yielded these V and J calls. The sample includes about 540,000 distinct CDR3 sequences, approximately 13% of them seen just once. Indicated time point: newly diagnosed GD, antithyroid drugs for less than 3 months. Extracted PBMC RNA gave rise to the TCR library. The peripheral blood volume drawn was 8 to 9.5 milliliters, and it was collected into EDTA tubes.

Study conclusions and caveats: Among persistent patients, a larger number of public clonotypes were shared (roughly 2,700) than among newly diagnosed patients (about 950). Persistent Graves' disease cases displayed lower TCR diversity than newly diagnosed ones.

These same data were also listed under a study on T cells in Graves' hyperthyroidism and ophthalmopathy.

The chain employs TRBV11-3 and TRBJ2-4; 12 positions match TRBD2. The clonotype originates from a man aged 25-40 years with Graves disease. The sample was peripheral blood mononuclear cells (PBMCs), taken at new diagnosis, from a patient treated with antithyroid drugs. The CDR3 bases are TGTGCCAGCAGTTCTGGACTAGCGGGAAAAAACATTCAGTACTTC. The encoded protein is CASSSGLAGKNIQYF.